This entry is about one T cell receptor beta chain. Trimming removed 5 bases from V and 7 bases from J; junction bases left unmatched: 9. CDR1 and CDR2 (germline): SQVTM, ANQGSEA. The CDR3 runs to 13 residues. The sample belongs to a study of early T cells in non-severe SARS-CoV-2 infection. TCRdb used MiXCR to reprocess the 5' RACE reads, holding one entry per CDR3 protein. The repertoire holds fewer than 90,000 distinct CDR3 sequences, 13% to 15% seen once, with roughly 9.8% in the top ten. This clonotype was sampled from an adult who was a healthcare worker with PCR-confirmed SARS-CoV-2 infection or an uninfected control (not recorded which). This sequence joins TRBV29-1 and TRBJ2-3, with 7 bases fitting TRBD1. Input material: whole blood. The CDR3 loop reads CSVTTTGINTQYF. CDR3 DNA: TGCAGCGTTACCACGACAGGGATTAATACGCAGTATTTT.